The clone carrying this T cell receptor (beta chain) was recorded once. Its antigen is currently unknown. This sample is drawn from a study of OX40 agonist ivuxolimab in advanced cancers. The wider study: Ivuxolimab was administered intravenously to patients at 0.01 to 10 mg/kg every 2 weeks.

Sequenced by immunoSEQ multiplex PCR; TCRdb stores in-frame clones only, minus some. The table has tens of thousands of clones, approximately 85% seen once; the top ten hold 0.5% to 0.6%. The germline V gene has CDR1 LNHDA and CDR2 SQIVND (reference sequence). This CDR3 is built from 15 residues. With 5 bases clipped from V and 4 bases from J, the junction kept 7 bases outside the gene matches. Study results and limitations: In CD8+ T cells, expanded clones were on average more numerous than in CD4+. At doses 0.1 to 3.0 mg/kg, CD4+ and CD8+ clones expanded.

Here the sequenced sample was CD4+ or CD8+ T cells sorted from blood, taken in a trial of the OX40 agonist ivuxolimab. The genes are TRBV19 and TRBJ2-7, with 11 bases matching TRBD1. The origin of this receptor is an adult with an advanced solid tumor such as melanoma, head and neck, liver or kidney cancer. CDR3 residues: CASSGTGGYFYEQYF. The CDR3 bases are TGTGCCAGTAGTGGGACAGGGGGTTACTTTTACGAGCAGTACTTC.